This T cell receptor (beta chain) was found in a study of T cells in Graves' hyperthyroidism and ophthalmopathy. Graves' hyperthyroidism was deemed stable given no ophthalmopathy progression within 18 months. Uncontrolled infections, other autoimmune diseases, pregnancy or lactation led to exclusion of patients. The source of the PBMCs was around 10 ml of fresh peripheral blood. The CDR3 extends over 16 amino acids. The J segment lost 14 bases and the V segment lost 4 bases, leaving 15 bases of the junction unmatched. The germline V gene encodes CDR1 KGHSH and CDR2 LQKENI. There were TCR beta CDR3 regions amplified from RNA transcripts. Carried out on the TCR CDR3, a first-round RT-PCR used the HTBI primer set. TCRdb re-derived calls from the multiplex PCR reads in MiXCR, one entry per CDR3 protein. The sample includes a few hundred thousand distinct CDR3 sequences, roughly 25% seen only once; the top ten take more than 60%.

This sequence was found in a man aged 50-59 years with Graves' hyperthyroidism. The specimen sequenced was blood. V gene TRBV18 combines with J gene TRBJ1-6, with 9 bases matching TRBD1. The CDR3 DNA reads TGTGCCAGCTCACTGGGACAGGGCCCGGGGCAAGGAACCCTCCACTTT. Encoded protein: CASSLGQGPGQGTLHF. Full variable domain (outside the CDR3, taken from reference TRBV18 and TRBJ1-6): NAGVMQNPRHLVRRRGQEARLRCSPMKGHSHVYWYRQLPEEGLKFMVYLQKENIIDESGMPKERFSAEFPKEGPSILRIQQVVRGDSAAYFCASSLGQGPGQGTLHFGNGTRLTVT.